This T cell receptor beta chain originates from a study of T cell responses to AZD1222 COVID-19 vaccine. Some clones are missing from TCRdb's copy, which holds only in-frame ones; the method was immunoSEQ multiplex PCR. The data show 83,000 or so clones, 86% seen once. Regarding the study as a whole: At 160-218 and 743-854, vaccine-associated CD4 TCRs were dominant, and they spanned spike.

The CDR3 runs to 13 residues. From germline, CDR1 is MNHNS and CDR2 SASEGT. Trimming removed 3 bases from V and 9 bases from J, with 15 bases in between. To note about this clone: Its specificity is not known.

The TCR originated in an adult in good health. The sample in question was peripheral blood, obtained on day 0 of AZD1222 vaccination. This chain connects TRBV6-1 to TRBJ2-7; TRBD2 is a possible D gene (7 bases). The DNA for the CDR3 is TGTGCCAGCAGTGACATTACCGGGGGGCGGCAGTACTTC. It is translated as CASSDITGGRQYF.